The T cell receptor (beta chain) under discussion was sequenced for a study of blood T cells in healthy people across ages. Sample-barcoded 5' priming and a J-beta primer mix drove a second PCR of 7 to 11 cycles. TCRdb re-analysed the 5' RACE reads in MiXCR, keeping a single row per CDR3 protein. The sample lists 870,000 or so distinct CDR3 sequences, under 35% occurring once. Trimming removed 3 bases at V and 5 bases at J, with 13 bases between. Per germline, CDR1 LGHDT and CDR2 YNNKEL (reference sequence). The CDR3 is made up of 15 amino acids. The TCR comes from a woman older than 75 in good health. Sequencing was done on a sample of blood. The chain has TRBV3-1 and TRBJ1-4; D possibly corresponds to TRBD1 (5 bases). The DNA of the CDR3 is TGTGCCAGCAGCCAGTTCCGGGACGGAAATGAAAAACTGTTTTTT. Translating gives CASSQFRDGNEKLFF.